One and the same sample provided the 27 T cell receptor beta chains below, sequenced in a study of T-cell memory formation after mild COVID-19. TCRdb re-analysed the 5' RACE reads in MiXCR, keeping a single row per CDR3 protein. Altogether over 350,000 distinct CDR3 sequences are present, 24% being singletons, with the ten largest covering 7.5% to 10%. Specimen: PBMCs or a T cell subset sorted from them (not recorded which). The source is an adult woman who had mild COVID-19 (a few samples of this study predate the infection). Cell type and time point are not known.

This clonotype was seen only a few times. The chain is built from TRBV2 and TRBJ2-1, with 10 bases that match TRBD2. Germline lookup yields CDR1 SNHLY and CDR2 FYNNEI. V shed 3 bases, J shed 6 bases, and the junction held 5 bases outside the gene matches. This CDR3 is built from 15 residues. DNA of the CDR3: TGTGCCAGCAGTGAGGGACTAGCGTACAGCAATGAGCAGTTCTTC. Its translation: CASSEGLAYSNEQFF. The full variable domain, in which reference TRBV2 and TRBJ2-1 provide the parts outside the CDR3, is EPEVTQTPSHQVTQMGQEVILRCVPISNHLYFYWYRQILGQKVEFLVSFYNNEISEKSEIFDDQFSVERPDGSNFTLKIRSTKLEDSAMYFCASSEGLAYSNEQFFGPGTRLTVL.

V and J are TRBV24-1 and TRBJ2-1, with TRBD1 matching over 7 bases. J lost 2 bases, V lost 4 bases, and 4 bases had no gene match. The CDR3 has 15 residues. CDR1 KGHDR and CDR2 SFDVKD come from the germline V gene. DNA for the CDR3: TGTGCCACCAGTGAGAAAGGGGGCGCCTACAATGAGCAGTTCTTC. Translation gives CATSEKGGAYNEQFF.

The sample holds a few counts of this clonotype. The J gene is TRBJ2-2, the V gene TRBV6-5, with 7 bases aligning to TRBD2. From germline, CDR1 is MNHEY and CDR2 SVGAGI. The CDR3 has 14 amino acids. V lost 6 bases, J lost 6 bases, and 7 bases stayed unmatched. The CDR3 nucleotides are TGTGCCAGCAGAACCTGGGGAGGGCCCGGGGAGCTGTTTTTT. Translation gives CASRTWGGPGELFF.

The V and J genes are TRBV12-3 or TRBV12-4 and TRBJ2-5; TRBD1 aligns across 8 bases. V lost 3 bases to trimming and J lost 3 bases; unmatched junction nucleotides: 3. The length of the CDR3 is 14 residues. In DNA form, the CDR3 reads TGTGCCAGCAGTTTGGACAGGGTTAAAGAGACCCAGTACTTC. This encodes CASSLDRVKETQYF.

This chain uses TRBV20-1 with TRBJ2-7; D possibly uses TRBD1 or TRBD2 (5 bases each). Looked up from germline, CDR1 is DFQATT and CDR2 is SNEGSKA (reference sequence). This CDR3 comprises 13 residues. V was pared by 3 bases and J by 3 bases, with 12 bases between. CDR3 nucleotide sequence: TGCAGTGCTAGCGGGACGGAATTCTACGAGCAGTACTTC. Translation: CSASGTEFYEQYF.

The chain joins TRBV7-2 to TRBJ2-1, with 8 bases aligning to TRBD2. The CDR3 length is 18 residues. Germline assignment: CDR1 SGHTA and CDR2 FQGNSA. V dropped 5 bases and J dropped 5; count of bases not matched to a gene: 17. The CDR3 sequence is CASSPHYGGRRDHNEQFF. As DNA, the CDR3 is TGTGCCAGCAGCCCACACTACGGCGGGAGGAGGGATCACAATGAGCAGTTCTTC.

This chain connects TRBV5-5 to TRBJ1-1; TRBD1 might be the D (5 bases). CDR1 and CDR2 from the germline V gene are SGHKS and YYEKEE (reference sequence). Deletions cut 4 bases from V and 8 bases from J, with 15 bases between. The CDR3 loop spans 13 amino acids. In DNA, the CDR3 is TGTGCCAGCAGCCAAAACTTCGGGACGGAAGCTTTCTTT. This codes for CASSQNFGTEAFF.

This chain joins TRBV6-5 and TRBJ2-1, with 7 bases fitting TRBD2. CDR1 is MNHEY and CDR2 is SVGAGI in the germline V gene. This CDR3 has 15 residues. With V trimmed by 6 bases and J by 8 bases, 13 bases remained unmatched. The DNA of the CDR3 is TGTGCCAGCAGGGACCGGGGGAGGGCCCTCGATGAGCAGTTCTTC. Translating gives CASRDRGRALDEQFF.

This clonotype was found a few times. The chain links TRBV29-1 to TRBJ2-1, with 8 bases that match TRBD1. From germline, CDR1 is SQVTM and CDR2 ANQGSEA. With 8 bases clipped from V and 1 base from J, the junction kept 4 bases outside the gene matches. The CDR3 has 13 amino acids. Here the CDR3 DNA reads TGCAGCTGGCGGACAGGGTCCTACAATGAGCAGTTCTTC. Its protein is CSWRTGSYNEQFF.

This clonotype was found a few times. Written as DNA, the CDR3 is TGTGCCTCGACGGACGGGCCCCTCAACGCGTTCTTC. Translated, it gives CASTDGPLNAFF. This sequence joins TRBV7-2 and TRBJ2-1; D is uncertain. The CDR3 is 12 residues long. Trimming took off 11 bases at V and 15 bases at J, with 23 bases between the two ends. The germline V gene encodes CDR1 SGHTA and CDR2 FQGNSA. Full variable domain (remainder filled in from reference TRBV7-2 and TRBJ2-1): GAGVSQSPSNKVTEKGKDVELRCDPISGHTALYWYRQSLGQGLEFLIYFQGNSAPDKSGLPSDRFSAERTGGSVSTLTIQRTQQEDSAVYLCASTDGPLNAFFGPGTRLTVL.

The chain links TRBV7-9 to TRBJ2-5; no firm D call. The V end was cut by 7 bases, the J end by 11 bases, with 14 bases between. Looked up from germline, CDR1 is SEHNR and CDR2 is FQNEAQ (reference sequence). The CDR3 consists of 11 residues. Here the CDR3 DNA reads TGTGCCAGCACCCCCGGCGTTGGGCAGTACTTC. Translation: CASTPGVGQYF.

The chain uses TRBV19 and TRBJ2-7; 10 bases are a match to TRBD1. The J segment lost 3 bases and the V segment lost 5 bases, leaving 4 bases of the junction unmatched. CDR3 length equals 14 residues. Germline lookup yields CDR1 LNHDA and CDR2 SQIVND (reference sequence). The CDR3, as DNA: TGTGCCAGTAGTGACCGGGACAGGGGCTACGAGCAGTACTTC. It is translated as CASSDRDRGYEQYF. Based on the CDR3 plus reference TRBV19 and TRBJ2-7, the full variable domain is DGGITQSPKYLFRKEGQNVTLSCEQNLNHDAMYWYRQDPGQGLRLIYYSQIVNDFQKGDIAEGYSVSREKKESFPLTVTSAQKNPTAFYLCASSDRDRGYEQYFGPGTRLTVT.

This clonotype was seen just once. J is TRBJ2-3 and V is TRBV18, with D maybe TRBD1 (6 bases). V lost 3 bases and J lost 1, with 11 bases in between. Germline values: CDR1 KGHSH, CDR2 LQKENI. The CDR3 contains 15 residues. Here the CDR3 DNA reads TGTGCCAGCTCACCCATAGACAGGCGCACAGATACGCAGTATTTT. The encoded protein is CASSPIDRRTDTQYF. Based on the CDR3 plus reference TRBV18 and TRBJ2-3, the full variable domain is NAGVMQNPRHLVRRRGQEARLRCSPMKGHSHVYWYRQLPEEGLKFMVYLQKENIIDESGMPKERFSAEFPKEGPSILRIQQVVRGDSAAYFCASSPIDRRTDTQYFGPGTRLTVL.

J is TRBJ1-4 and V is TRBV13; possible D gene TRBD1, 5 bases. The CDR3 totals 18 residues. The germline CDR1 and CDR2 sequences are PRHDT and FYEKMQ (reference sequence). With 5 bases removed from V and 7 bases from J, the gap between germline ends came to 26 bases. The CDR3: CASSIRGASNTRGEKLFF. CDR3 DNA: TGTGCCAGCAGCATCCGCGGGGCCAGCAATACACGAGGTGAAAAACTGTTTTTT.

Only a few counts were recorded for this clonotype. The chain carries TRBV7-2 and TRBJ1-2, with 9 positions matching TRBD1. J lost 7 bases, V lost 5 bases, and 11 bases had no gene match. The CDR3 runs 15 residues. CDR1 is SGHTA and CDR2 is FQGNSA in the germline V gene. Here the CDR3 DNA reads TGTGCCAGCAGCCCACAAACAGGGGGCATGGCTGGCTACACCTTC. Its translation: CASSPQTGGMAGYTF. The full variable domain, in which reference TRBV7-2 and TRBJ1-2 provide the parts outside the CDR3, is GAGVSQSPSNKVTEKGKDVELRCDPISGHTALYWYRQSLGQGLEFLIYFQGNSAPDKSGLPSDRFSAERTGGSVSTLTIQRTQQEDSAVYLCASSPQTGGMAGYTFGSGTRLTVV.

The chain is built from TRBV12-3 or TRBV12-4 and TRBJ2-3; possible D gene TRBD1, 5 bases. Trimming pared 7 bases from V and 6 bases from J, leaving 14 bases between. This CDR3 is 13 amino acids long. CDR3 loop: CASNIRASDTQYF. CDR3 bases: TGTGCCAGCAACATCAGGGCCTCGGATACGCAGTATTTT.

The rearrangement links TRBV27 to TRBJ1-2; perhaps TRBD1 as D (5 bases). The V end was cut by 0 bases, the J end by 3 bases, with 17 bases between. CDR1 is MNHEY, CDR2 SMNVEV, per germline (reference sequence). CDR3 length: 17 amino acids. CDR3 sequence: CASSLSDRAADDYGYTF. The CDR3 coding sequence is TGTGCCAGCAGTTTATCTGACAGAGCAGCCGATGACTATGGCTACACCTTC.

This clonotype has a count of ten or more. The chain links TRBV5-1 to TRBJ2-7, with TRBD1 matching 9 bases. Per the germline V gene, CDR1 is SGHRS and CDR2 is YFSETQ. The CDR3 has 15 residues. Losses at the gene ends were 2 bases for V and 2 bases for J; bases not matched to a gene: 5. The CDR3 loop is CASSLQGAGTYEQYF. CDR3 DNA sequence: TGCGCCAGCAGCTTACAGGGGGCAGGCACCTACGAGCAGTACTTC.

This clonotype was counted only a few times. The chain combines TRBV27 with TRBJ2-7; TRBD1 agrees at 7 bases. Germline assignment: CDR1 MNHEY and CDR2 SMNVEV (reference sequence). The CDR3 runs to 13 residues. V shed 6 bases and J 4 bases; nucleotides not matched to a gene: 6. The CDR3 coding sequence is TGTGCCAGCAGGGCCCCGGGACAGTACGAGCAGTACTTC. As protein: CASRAPGQYEQYF.

This clonotype has more than one count but fewer than ten. This sequence joins TRBV6-2 or TRBV6-3 and TRBJ2-7; perhaps TRBD1 as D (6 bases). V lost 6 bases, J lost 0 bases, and 9 bases lay in between. Looked up from germline, CDR1 is MNHEY and CDR2 is SVGEGT. The CDR3 consists of 13 residues. The CDR3 region is CASSWDNSYEQYF. The CDR3 coding sequence is TGTGCCAGCAGCTGGGACAACTCCTACGAGCAGTACTTC.

In DNA, the CDR3 is TGTGCCAGCAGCGGAACAGGGGCGCACACTGAAGCTTTCTTT. Protein sequence: CASSGTGAHTEAFF. The gene calls are TRBV5-5 and TRBJ1-1; 7 positions match TRBD1. J lost 3 bases, V lost 4 bases, and 6 bases had no gene match. The CDR3 contains 14 residues. The germline V gene encodes CDR1 SGHKS and CDR2 YYEKEE (reference sequence).

This clonotype has a handful of counts. The V gene is TRBV7-7, the J gene TRBJ1-1; TRBD1 aligns across 7 bases. CDR1 is SSHAT and CDR2 is FNYEAQ in the germline V gene (reference sequence). The ends lost 10 bases at V and 4 bases at J; junction bases unmatched: 9. The CDR3 consists of 13 residues. The CDR3 region is CATGRGLGTEAFF. Here the CDR3 DNA reads TGTGCCACCGGGAGGGGGCTTGGCACTGAAGCTTTCTTT.

In its sample, this clonotype was seen a few times. The chain links TRBV4-1 to TRBJ1-3; D remains ambiguous. CDR1 is MGHRA, CDR2 YSYEKL, per germline. The CDR3 has 18 residues. Deletions cut 0 bases from V and 5 bases from J, with 20 bases between. The CDR3 DNA reads as TGCGCCAGCAGCCAAGAGTGGATGGCGACGGGGATCAGAAACACCATATATTTT. Protein product: CASSQEWMATGIRNTIYF.

The V call is TRBV27, the J call TRBJ1-6; TRBD1 aligns across 8 bases. CDR1 MNHEY and CDR2 SMNVEV come from the germline V gene (reference sequence). V lost 5 bases to trimming and J lost 3 bases; unmatched junction nucleotides: 3. The CDR3 runs 15 residues. CDR3 sequence: CASSVTGVYNSPLHF. The CDR3 DNA follows: TGTGCCAGCAGTGTGACAGGGGTCTATAATTCACCCCTCCACTTT.

V and J are TRBV6-1 and TRBJ2-4; D unclear. Germline V gives CDR1 MNHNS, CDR2 SASEGT. The CDR3 is made up of 13 amino acids. V dropped 11 bases and J dropped 1 base, with 12 bases sitting between them. The CDR3 coding sequence is TGTGCCGCCTCCGAGTGGGCCAAAAACATTCAGTACTTC. Translation: CAASEWAKNIQYF.

A few counts support this clonotype. The V gene is TRBV28, the J gene TRBJ1-3, with D possibly TRBD1 on 5 matching bases. The germline V and J ends were trimmed by 6 bases and 3 bases, with 15 bases remaining between them. The CDR3 extends over 15 amino acids. Germline assignment: CDR1 MDHEN and CDR2 SYDVKM. The CDR3 loop is CASSQPRDRGNTIYF. CDR3 DNA: TGTGCCAGCAGCCAACCCCGGGACCGTGGAAACACCATATATTTT.

The chain uses TRBV20-1 and TRBJ2-1; TRBD2 aligns across 9 bases. With 6 bases clipped from V and 10 bases from J, the junction kept 4 bases outside the gene matches. CDR3 length: 11 amino acids. Looked up from germline, CDR1 is DFQATT and CDR2 is SNEGSKA (reference sequence). For the CDR3, the DNA is TGCAGTGCCTACGGACTAGCGGAGCAGTTCTTC. Protein: CSAYGLAEQFF.